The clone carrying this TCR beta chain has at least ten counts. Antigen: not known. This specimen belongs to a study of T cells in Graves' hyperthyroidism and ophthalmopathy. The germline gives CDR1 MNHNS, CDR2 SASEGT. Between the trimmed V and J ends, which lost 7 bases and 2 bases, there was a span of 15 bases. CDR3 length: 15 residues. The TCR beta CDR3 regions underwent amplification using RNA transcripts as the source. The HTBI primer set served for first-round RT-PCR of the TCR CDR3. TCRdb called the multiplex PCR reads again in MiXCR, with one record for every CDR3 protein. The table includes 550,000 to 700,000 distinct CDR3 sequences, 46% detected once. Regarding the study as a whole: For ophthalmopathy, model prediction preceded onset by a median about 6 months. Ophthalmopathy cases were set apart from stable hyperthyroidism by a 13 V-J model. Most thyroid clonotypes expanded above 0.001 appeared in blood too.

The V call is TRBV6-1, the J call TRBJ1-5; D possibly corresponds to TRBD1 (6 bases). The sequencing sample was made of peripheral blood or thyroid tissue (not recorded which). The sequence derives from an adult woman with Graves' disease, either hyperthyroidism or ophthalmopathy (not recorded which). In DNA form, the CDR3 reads TGTGCCAGCAATCCAACGGGACACGGCAATCAGCCCCAGCATTTT. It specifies CASNPTGHGNQPQHF.